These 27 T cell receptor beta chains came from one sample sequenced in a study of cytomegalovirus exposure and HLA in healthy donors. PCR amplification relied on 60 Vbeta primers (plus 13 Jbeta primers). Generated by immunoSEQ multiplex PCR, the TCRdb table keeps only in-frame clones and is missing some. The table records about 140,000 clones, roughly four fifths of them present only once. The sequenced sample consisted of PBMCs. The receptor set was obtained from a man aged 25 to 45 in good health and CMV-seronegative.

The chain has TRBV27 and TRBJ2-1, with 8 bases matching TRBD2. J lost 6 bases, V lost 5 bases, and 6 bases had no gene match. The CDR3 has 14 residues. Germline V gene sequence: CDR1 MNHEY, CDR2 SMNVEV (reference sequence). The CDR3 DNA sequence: TGTGCCAGCAGTGACAGCGGGAGCGGCAATGAGCAGTTCTTC. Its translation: CASSDSGSGNEQFF.

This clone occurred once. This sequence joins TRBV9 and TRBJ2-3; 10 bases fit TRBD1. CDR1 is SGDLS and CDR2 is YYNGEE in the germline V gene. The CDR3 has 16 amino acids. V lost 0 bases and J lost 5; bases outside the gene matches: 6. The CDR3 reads CASSVAGTGVIDTQYF. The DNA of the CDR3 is TGTGCCAGCAGCGTAGCCGGGACAGGGGTGATAGATACGCAGTATTTT.

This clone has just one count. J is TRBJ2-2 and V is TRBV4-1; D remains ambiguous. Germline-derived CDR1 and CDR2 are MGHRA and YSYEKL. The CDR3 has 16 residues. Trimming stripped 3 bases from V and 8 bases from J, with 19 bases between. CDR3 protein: CASSQQTGSVRGELFF. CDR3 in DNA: TGCGCCAGCAGCCAGCAGACTGGTTCCGTGAGGGGGGAGCTGTTTTTT.

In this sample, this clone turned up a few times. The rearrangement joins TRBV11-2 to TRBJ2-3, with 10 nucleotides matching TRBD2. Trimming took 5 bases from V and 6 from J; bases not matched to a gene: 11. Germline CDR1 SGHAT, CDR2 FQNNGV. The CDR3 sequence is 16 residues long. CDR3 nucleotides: TGTGCCAGCAGCGCAGCGGGAGGGCCCCCATTGGATACGCAGTATTTT. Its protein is CASSAAGGPPLDTQYF.

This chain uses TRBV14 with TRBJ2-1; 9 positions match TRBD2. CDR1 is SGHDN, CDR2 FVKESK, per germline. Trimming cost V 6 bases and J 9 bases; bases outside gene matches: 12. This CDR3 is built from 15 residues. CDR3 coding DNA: TGTGCCAGCAGAGATACTAGCGGGCCCCATTTTGAGCAGTTCTTC. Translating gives CASRDTSGPHFEQFF.

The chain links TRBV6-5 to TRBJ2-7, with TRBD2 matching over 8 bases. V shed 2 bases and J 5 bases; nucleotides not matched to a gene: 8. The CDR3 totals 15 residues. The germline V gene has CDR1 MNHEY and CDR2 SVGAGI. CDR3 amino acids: CASSYQSGSSHEQYF. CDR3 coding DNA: TGTGCCAGCAGTTACCAAAGCGGGAGTTCTCACGAGCAGTACTTC.

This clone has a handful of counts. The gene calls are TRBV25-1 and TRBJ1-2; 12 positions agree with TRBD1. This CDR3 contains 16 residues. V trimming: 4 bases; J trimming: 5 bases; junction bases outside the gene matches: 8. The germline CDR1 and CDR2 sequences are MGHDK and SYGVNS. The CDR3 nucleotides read TGTGCCAGCAGTGTGTCGGGGACAGGGGGCGTGTATGGCTACACCTTC. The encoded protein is CASSVSGTGGVYGYTF.

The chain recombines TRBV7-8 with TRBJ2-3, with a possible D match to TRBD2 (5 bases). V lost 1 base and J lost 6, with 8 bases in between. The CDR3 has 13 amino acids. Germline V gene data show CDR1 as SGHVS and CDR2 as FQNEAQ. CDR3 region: CASSLGVADTQYF. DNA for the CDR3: TGTGCCAGCAGCTTAGGGGTAGCGGATACGCAGTATTTT.

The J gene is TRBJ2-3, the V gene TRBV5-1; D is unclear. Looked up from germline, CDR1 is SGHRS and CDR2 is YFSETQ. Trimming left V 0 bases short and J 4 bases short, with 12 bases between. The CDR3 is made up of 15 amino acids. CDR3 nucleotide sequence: TGCGCCAGCAGCTTGGCCGGCAGAGGCGCAGATACGCAGTATTTT. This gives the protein CASSLAGRGADTQYF. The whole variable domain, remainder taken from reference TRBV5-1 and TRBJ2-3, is KAGVTQTPRYLIKTRGQQVTLSCSPISGHRSVSWYQQTPGQGLQFLFEYFSETQRNKGNFPGRFSGRQFSNSRSEMNVSTLELGDSALYLCASSLAGRGADTQYFGPGTRLTVL.

Here the CDR3 reads CATSRSPTNTGELFF. The CDR3 DNA follows: TGTGCCACCAGCAGGAGTCCCACGAACACCGGGGAGCTGTTTTTT. The V call is TRBV15, the J call TRBJ2-2; D gene unclear. The germline CDR1 and CDR2 sequences are LNHNV and YYDKDF (reference sequence). The CDR3 is 15 residues long. Trimming took 3 bases from V and 0 from J, leaving 8 bases between them.

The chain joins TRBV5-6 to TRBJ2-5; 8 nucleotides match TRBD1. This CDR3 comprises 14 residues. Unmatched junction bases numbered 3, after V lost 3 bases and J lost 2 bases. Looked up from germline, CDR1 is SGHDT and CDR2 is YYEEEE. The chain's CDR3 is CASSSDRGQETQYF. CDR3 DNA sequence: TGTGCCAGCAGCTCTGACAGGGGTCAAGAGACCCAGTACTTC.

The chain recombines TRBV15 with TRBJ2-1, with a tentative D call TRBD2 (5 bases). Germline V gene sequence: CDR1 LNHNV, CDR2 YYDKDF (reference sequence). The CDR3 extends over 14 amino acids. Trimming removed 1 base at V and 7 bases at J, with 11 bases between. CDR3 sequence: CATSRGSGRNEQFF. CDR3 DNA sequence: TGTGCCACCAGCAGAGGATCGGGAAGGAATGAGCAGTTCTTC.

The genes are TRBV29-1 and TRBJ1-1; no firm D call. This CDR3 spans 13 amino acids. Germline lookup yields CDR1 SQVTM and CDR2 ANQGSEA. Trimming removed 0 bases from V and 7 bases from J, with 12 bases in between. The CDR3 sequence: CSVEESGNFEAFF. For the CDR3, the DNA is TGCAGCGTTGAAGAGTCGGGAAACTTTGAAGCTTTCTTT.

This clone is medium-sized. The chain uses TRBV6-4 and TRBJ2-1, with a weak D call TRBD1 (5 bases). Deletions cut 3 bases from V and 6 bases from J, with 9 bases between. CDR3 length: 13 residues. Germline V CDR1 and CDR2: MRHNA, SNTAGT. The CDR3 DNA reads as TGTGCCAGCAGTGAAGGGGATCTCAATGAGCAGTTCTTC. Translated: CASSEGDLNEQFF.

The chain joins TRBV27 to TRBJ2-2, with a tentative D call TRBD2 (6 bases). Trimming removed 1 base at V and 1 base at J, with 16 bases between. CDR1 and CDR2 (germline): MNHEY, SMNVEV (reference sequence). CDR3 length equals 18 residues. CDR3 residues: CASSLYWGDAQNTGELFF. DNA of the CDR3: TGTGCCAGCAGTTTATATTGGGGGGACGCCCAGAACACCGGGGAGCTGTTTTTT.

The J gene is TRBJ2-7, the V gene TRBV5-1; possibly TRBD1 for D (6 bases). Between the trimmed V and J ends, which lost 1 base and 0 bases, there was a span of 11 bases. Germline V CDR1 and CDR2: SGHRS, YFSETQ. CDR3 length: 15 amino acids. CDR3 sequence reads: CASSLMTGLSYEQYF. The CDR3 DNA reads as TGCGCCAGCAGCTTGATGACAGGCCTCTCCTACGAGCAGTACTTC.

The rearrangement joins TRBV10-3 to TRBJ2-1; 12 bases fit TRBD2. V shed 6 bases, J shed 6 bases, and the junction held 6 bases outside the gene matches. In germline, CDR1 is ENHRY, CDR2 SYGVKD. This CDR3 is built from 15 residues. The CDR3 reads CAIRLAGGPSNEQFF. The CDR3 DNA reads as TGTGCCATCAGGCTAGCGGGAGGGCCCTCCAATGAGCAGTTCTTC.

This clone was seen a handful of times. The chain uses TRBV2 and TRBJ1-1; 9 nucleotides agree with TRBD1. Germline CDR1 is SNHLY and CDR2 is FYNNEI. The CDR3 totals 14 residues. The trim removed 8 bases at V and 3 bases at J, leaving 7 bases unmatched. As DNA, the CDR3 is TGTGCCAGCGTCTCAGGACAGGGGTACACTGAAGCTTTCTTT. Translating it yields CASVSGQGYTEAFF.

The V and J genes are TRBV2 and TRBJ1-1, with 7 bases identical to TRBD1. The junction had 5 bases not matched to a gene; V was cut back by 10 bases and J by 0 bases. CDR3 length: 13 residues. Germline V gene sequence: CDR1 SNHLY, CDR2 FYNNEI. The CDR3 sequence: CATGQYMNTEAFF. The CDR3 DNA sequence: TGTGCCACGGGACAGTATATGAACACTGAAGCTTTCTTT.

Written as DNA, the CDR3 is TGTGCCAGCAGTGAAGCTAGGGACTACTCCTACGAGCAGTACTTC. Translated, it gives CASSEARDYSYEQYF. This sequence joins TRBV2 and TRBJ2-7, with TRBD2 matching over 7 bases. CDR1 SNHLY and CDR2 FYNNEI come from the germline V gene. Trimming took 0 bases from V and 0 from J; bases not matched to a gene: 2. The length of the CDR3 is 15 residues.

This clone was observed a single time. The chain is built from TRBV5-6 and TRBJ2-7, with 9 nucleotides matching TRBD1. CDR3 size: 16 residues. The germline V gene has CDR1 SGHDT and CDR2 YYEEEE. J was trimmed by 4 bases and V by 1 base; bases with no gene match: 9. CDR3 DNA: TGTGCCAGCAGCTTGCTCCGGGACAGGGTTCTTTACGAGCAGTACTTC. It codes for CASSLLRDRVLYEQYF.

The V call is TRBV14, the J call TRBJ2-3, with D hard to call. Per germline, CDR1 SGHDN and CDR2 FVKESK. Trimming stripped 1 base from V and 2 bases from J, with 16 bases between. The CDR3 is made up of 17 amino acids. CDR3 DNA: TGTGCCAGCAGCCAAGCTCCTGAGAGAGTTTACACAGATACGCAGTATTTT. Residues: CASSQAPERVYTDTQYF.

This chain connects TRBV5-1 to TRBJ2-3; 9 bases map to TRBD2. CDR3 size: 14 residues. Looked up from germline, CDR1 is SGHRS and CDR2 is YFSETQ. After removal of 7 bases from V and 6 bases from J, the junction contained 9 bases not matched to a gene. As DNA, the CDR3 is TGCGCCAGCGCACTAGCGGGCCAGGGGGATACGCAGTATTTT. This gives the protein CASALAGQGDTQYF. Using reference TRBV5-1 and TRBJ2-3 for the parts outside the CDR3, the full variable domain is KAGVTQTPRYLIKTRGQQVTLSCSPISGHRSVSWYQQTPGQGLQFLFEYFSETQRNKGNFPGRFSGRQFSNSRSEMNVSTLELGDSALYLCASALAGQGDTQYFGPGTRLTVL.

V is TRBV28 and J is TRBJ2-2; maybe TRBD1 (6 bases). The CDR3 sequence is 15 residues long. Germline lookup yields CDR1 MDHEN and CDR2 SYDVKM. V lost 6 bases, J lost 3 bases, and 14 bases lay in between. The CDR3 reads CASRLTGWDTGELFF. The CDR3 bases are TGTGCCAGCAGGCTTACAGGGTGGGACACCGGGGAGCTGTTTTTT.

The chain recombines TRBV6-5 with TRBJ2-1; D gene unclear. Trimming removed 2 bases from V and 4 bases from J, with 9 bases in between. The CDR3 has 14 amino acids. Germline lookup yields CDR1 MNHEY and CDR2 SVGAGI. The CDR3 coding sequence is TGTGCCAGCAGTTACGGCGGAGATTACAATGAGCAGTTCTTC. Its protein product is CASSYGGDYNEQFF.

The CDR3, as DNA: TGTGCCAGCAGTCCCCGACAGGGGACAGAGCCCCAGCATTTT. Translation gives CASSPRQGTEPQHF. V gene TRBV28 combines with J gene TRBJ1-5, with TRBD1 matching 8 bases. This CDR3 has 14 amino acids. Germline V CDR1 and CDR2: MDHEN, SYDVKM. V was pared by 5 bases and J by 8 bases, with 8 bases of the junction left unmatched.

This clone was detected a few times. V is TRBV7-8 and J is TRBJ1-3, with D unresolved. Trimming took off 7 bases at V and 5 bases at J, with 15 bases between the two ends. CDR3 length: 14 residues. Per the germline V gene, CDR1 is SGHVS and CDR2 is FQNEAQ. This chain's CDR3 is CASTNPEERNTIYF. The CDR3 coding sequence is TGTGCCAGCACCAACCCGGAGGAGAGAAACACCATATATTTT. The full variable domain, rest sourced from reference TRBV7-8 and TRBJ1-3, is GAGVSQSPRYKVAKRGQDVALRCDPISGHVSLFWYQQALGQGPEFLTYFQNEAQLDKSGLPSDRFFAERPEGSVSTLKIQRTQQEDSAVYLCASTNPEERNTIYFGEGSWLTVV.